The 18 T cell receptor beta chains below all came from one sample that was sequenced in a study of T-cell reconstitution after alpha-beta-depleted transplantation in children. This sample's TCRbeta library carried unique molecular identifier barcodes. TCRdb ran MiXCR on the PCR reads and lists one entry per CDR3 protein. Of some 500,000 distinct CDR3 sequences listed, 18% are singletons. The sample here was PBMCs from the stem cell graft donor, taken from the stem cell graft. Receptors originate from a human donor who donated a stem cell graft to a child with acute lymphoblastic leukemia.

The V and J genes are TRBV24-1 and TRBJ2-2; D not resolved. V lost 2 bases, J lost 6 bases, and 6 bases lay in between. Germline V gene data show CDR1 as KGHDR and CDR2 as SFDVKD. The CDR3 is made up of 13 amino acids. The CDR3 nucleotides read TGTGCCACCAGTGATTGGTATGCCGGGGAGCTGTTTTTT. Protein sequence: CATSDWYAGELFF.

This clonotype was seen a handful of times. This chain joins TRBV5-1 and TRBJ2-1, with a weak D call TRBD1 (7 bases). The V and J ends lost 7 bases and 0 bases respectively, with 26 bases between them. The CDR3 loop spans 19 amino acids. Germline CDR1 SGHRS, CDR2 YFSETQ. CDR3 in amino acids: CASVLGGYRGQSSYNEQFF. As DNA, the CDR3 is TGCGCCAGCGTCCTGGGGGGATACAGGGGCCAAAGCTCCTACAATGAGCAGTTCTTC.

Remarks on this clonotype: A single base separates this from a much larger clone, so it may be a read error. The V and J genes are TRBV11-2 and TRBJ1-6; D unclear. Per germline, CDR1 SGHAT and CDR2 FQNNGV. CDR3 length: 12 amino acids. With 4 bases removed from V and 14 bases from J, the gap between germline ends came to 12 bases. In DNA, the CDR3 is TGTGCCAGCAGCTCTCCCTTCTTGGCCCTCCACTTT. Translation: CASSSPFLALHF.

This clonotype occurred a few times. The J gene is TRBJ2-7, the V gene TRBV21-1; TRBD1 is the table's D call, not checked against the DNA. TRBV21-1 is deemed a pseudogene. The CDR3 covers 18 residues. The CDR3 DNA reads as TGTGCCAGCAGTTCCAAAGACAGAAGGCAGGGGGTCTCCTACGAGCAGTACTTC. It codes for CASSSKDRRQGVSYEQYF.

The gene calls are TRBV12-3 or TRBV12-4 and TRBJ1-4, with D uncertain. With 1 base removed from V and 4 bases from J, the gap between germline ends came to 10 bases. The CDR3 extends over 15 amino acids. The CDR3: CASSLGYWLNEKLFF. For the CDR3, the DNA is TGTGCCAGCAGTTTAGGCTATTGGCTTAATGAAAAACTGTTTTTT.

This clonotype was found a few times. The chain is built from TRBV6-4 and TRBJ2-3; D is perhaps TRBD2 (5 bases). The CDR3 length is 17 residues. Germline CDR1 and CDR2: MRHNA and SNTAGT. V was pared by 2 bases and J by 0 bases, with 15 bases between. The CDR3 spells CASSDGKAGISTDTQYF. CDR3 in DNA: TGTGCCAGCAGTGACGGGAAGGCGGGCATCAGCACAGATACGCAGTATTTT.

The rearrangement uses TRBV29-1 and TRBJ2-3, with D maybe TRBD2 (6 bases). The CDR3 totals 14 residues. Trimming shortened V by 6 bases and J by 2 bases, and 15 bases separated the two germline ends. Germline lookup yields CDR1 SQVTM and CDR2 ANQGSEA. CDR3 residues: CSVKGSGVTDTQYF. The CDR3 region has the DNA TGCAGCGTGAAAGGTAGCGGCGTCACAGATACGCAGTATTTT.

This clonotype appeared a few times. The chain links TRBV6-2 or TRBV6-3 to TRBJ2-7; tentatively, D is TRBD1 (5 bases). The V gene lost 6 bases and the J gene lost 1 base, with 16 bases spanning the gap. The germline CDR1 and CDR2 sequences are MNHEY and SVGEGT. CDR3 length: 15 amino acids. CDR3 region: CASSQTLQDSYEQYF. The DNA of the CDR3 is TGTGCCAGCAGCCAGACCCTACAGGATTCCTACGAGCAGTACTTC.

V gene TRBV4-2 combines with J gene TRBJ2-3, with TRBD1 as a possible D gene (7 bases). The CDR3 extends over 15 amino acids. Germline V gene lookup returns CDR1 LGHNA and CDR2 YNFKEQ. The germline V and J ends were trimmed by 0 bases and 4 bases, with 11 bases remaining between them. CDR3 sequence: CASSQEGRGADTQYF. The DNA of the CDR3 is TGTGCCAGCAGCCAAGAGGGCAGGGGGGCAGATACGCAGTATTTT.

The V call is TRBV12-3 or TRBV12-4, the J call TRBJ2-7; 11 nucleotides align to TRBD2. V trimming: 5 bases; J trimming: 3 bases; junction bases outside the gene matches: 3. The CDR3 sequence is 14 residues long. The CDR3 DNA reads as TGTGCCAGCAGTCCTACTAGCGGGGGCTACGAGCAGTACTTC. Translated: CASSPTSGGYEQYF.

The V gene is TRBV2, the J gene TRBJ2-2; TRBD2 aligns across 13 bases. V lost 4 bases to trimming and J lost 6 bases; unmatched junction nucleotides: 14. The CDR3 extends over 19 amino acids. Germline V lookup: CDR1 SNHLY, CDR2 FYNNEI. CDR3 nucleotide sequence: TGTGCCAGCAGTGTCTCCCTGGGGACTAGCGGGACACGGGCCGGGGAGCTGTTTTTT. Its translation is CASSVSLGTSGTRAGELFF.

CDR3 amino acids: CATPKPWTSGSLTDTQYF. DNA for the CDR3: TGTGCCACCCCGAAACCCTGGACTAGCGGGAGTCTCACAGATACGCAGTATTTT. The rearrangement uses TRBV11-1 and TRBJ2-3; TRBD2 matches 13 bases. In germline, CDR1 is SGHAT, CDR2 FQDESV (reference sequence). The CDR3 sequence is 18 residues long. V trimming: 10 bases; J trimming: 2 bases; junction bases outside the gene matches: 15.

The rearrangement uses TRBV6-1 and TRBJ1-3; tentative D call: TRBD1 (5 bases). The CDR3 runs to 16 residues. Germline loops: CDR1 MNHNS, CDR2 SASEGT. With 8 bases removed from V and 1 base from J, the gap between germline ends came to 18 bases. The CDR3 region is CASQYGQGSSGNTIYF. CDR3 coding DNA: TGTGCCAGCCAATACGGGCAGGGAAGTTCTGGAAACACCATATATTTT.

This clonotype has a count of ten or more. The CDR3 loop reads CSVGLAGANVLTF. CDR3 nucleotide sequence: TGCAGCGTTGGATTGGCTGGGGCCAACGTCCTGACTTTC. This sequence joins TRBV29-1 and TRBJ2-6; no definite D call. Trimming pared 4 bases from V and 2 bases from J, leaving 6 bases between. Germline assignment: CDR1 SQVTM and CDR2 ANQGSEA. CDR3 size: 13 residues.

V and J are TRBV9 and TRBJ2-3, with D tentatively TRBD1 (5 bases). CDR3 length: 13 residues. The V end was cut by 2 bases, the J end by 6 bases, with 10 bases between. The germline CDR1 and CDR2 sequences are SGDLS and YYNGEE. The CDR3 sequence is CASSVIGADTQYF. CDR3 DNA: TGTGCCAGCAGCGTGATTGGGGCCGATACGCAGTATTTT.

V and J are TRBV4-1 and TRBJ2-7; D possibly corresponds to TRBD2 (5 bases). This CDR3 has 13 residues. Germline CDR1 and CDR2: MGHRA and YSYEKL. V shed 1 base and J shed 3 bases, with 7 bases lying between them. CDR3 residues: CASSQGSGYEQYF. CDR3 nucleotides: TGCGCCAGCAGCCAAGGAAGCGGCTACGAGCAGTACTTC.

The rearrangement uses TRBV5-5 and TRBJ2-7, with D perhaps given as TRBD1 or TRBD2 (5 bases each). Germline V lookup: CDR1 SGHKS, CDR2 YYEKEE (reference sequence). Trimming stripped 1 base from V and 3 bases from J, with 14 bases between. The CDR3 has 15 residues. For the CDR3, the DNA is TGTGCCAGCAGCTTGACTTTTTTGGGGGTCTACGAGCAGTACTTC. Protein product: CASSLTFLGVYEQYF.

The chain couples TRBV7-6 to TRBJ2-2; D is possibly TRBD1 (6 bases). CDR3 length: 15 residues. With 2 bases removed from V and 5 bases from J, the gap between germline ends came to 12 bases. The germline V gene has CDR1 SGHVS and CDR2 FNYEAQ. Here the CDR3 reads CASSLRGGSTGELFF. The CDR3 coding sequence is TGTGCCAGCAGCTTAAGAGGGGGTAGTACCGGGGAGCTGTTTTTT.